The next 18 T cell receptor beta chains were all read from a single sample in a study of T-cell reconstitution after alpha-beta-depleted transplantation in children. The TCRbeta library incorporated unique molecular identifiers. TCRdb re-called the PCR reads with MiXCR, one entry per CDR3 protein. The sample holds hundreds of thousands of distinct CDR3 sequences, roughly 10% seen once. Specimen: PBMCs, collected before TCRalphabeta/CD19-depleted stem cell transplant. The source of these receptors is a child aged 2 to 15 with inherited bone marrow failure, due to receive a stem cell transplant.

The chain joins TRBV12-3 or TRBV12-4 to TRBJ2-7; D not resolved. The CDR3 totals 13 residues. V shed 4 bases and J shed 2 bases, with 9 bases lying between them. CDR3 DNA: TGTGCCAGCAGTTACATCGGTCCCTACGAGCAGTACTTC. As protein: CASSYIGPYEQYF.

This clonotype was detected many times. The rearrangement joins TRBV7-9 to TRBJ2-6; the D is unclear. V was pared by 5 bases and J by 0 bases, with 17 bases between. Per the germline V gene, CDR1 is SEHNR and CDR2 is FQNEAQ (reference sequence). CDR3 length: 18 amino acids. The CDR3 is CASSEPLLLVSGANVLTF. The CDR3 region has the DNA TGTGCCAGCAGCGAACCCCTTTTGTTGGTCTCTGGGGCCAACGTCCTGACTTTC.

As concerns this clonotype: A much more abundant neighbour one base away suggests this may be a read error. The chain carries TRBV12-3 or TRBV12-4 and TRBJ2-7, with TRBD2 matching 13 bases. V lost 3 bases to trimming and J lost 6 bases; unmatched junction nucleotides: 2. The CDR3 extends over 14 amino acids. This chain's CDR3 is CASSLGLAGIEQYF. The CDR3 DNA follows: TGTGCCAGCAGTTTGGGACTAGCGGGAATCGAGCAGTACTTC.

V gene TRBV13 combines with J gene TRBJ2-7; the D gene is possibly TRBD1 (6 bases). The ends were cut back, 4 bases at V and 5 bases at J, with 18 bases in the middle. The V gene's germline CDR1 is PRHDT and CDR2 FYEKMQ (reference sequence). CDR3 length: 15 amino acids. CDR3 residues: CASSWGNRANHEQYF. DNA of the CDR3: TGTGCCAGCAGCTGGGGGAACAGGGCCAACCACGAGCAGTACTTC. Full variable domain (outside the CDR3, taken from reference TRBV13 and TRBJ2-7): AAGVIQSPRHLIKEKRETATLKCYPIPRHDTVYWYQQGPGQDPQFLISFYEKMQSDKGSIPDRFSAQQFSDYHSELNMSSLELGDSALYFCASSWGNRANHEQYFGPGTRLTVT.

This clonotype was recorded many times. The chain links TRBV6-2 or TRBV6-3 to TRBJ2-7; TRBD2 aligns across 8 bases. This CDR3 has 14 residues. Looked up from germline, CDR1 is MNHEY and CDR2 is SVGEGT. With V trimmed by 5 bases and J by 3 bases, 6 bases remained unmatched. Here the CDR3 DNA reads TGTGCCAGCAGTCAACCGGGACTAGGCTACGAGCAGTACTTC. Encoded protein: CASSQPGLGYEQYF.

This clonotype has ten or more counts. The chain couples TRBV12-3 or TRBV12-4 to TRBJ2-2, with D tentatively TRBD2 (5 bases). CDR3 length: 13 amino acids. Trimming stripped 8 bases from V and 6 bases from J, with 13 bases between. The CDR3 bases are TGTGCCAGCGGATTCTGGGGAGCCGGGGAGCTGTTTTTT. It codes for CASGFWGAGELFF.

At least ten counts were recorded for this clonotype. The chain carries TRBV29-1 and TRBJ2-6; D possibly corresponds to TRBD2 (6 bases). The CDR3 totals 16 residues. The germline gives CDR1 SQVTM, CDR2 ANQGSEA. The ends were cut back, 5 bases at V and 4 bases at J, with 18 bases in the middle. CDR3 in DNA: TGCAGCGTTCGGAATACGGGGGTAGGGGGGGCCAACGTCCTGACTTTC. It encodes CSVRNTGVGGANVLTF.

The CDR3: CASRGLAKKSSYNEQFF. CDR3 bases: TGTGCCAGCAGAGGACTAGCGAAAAAAAGCTCCTACAATGAGCAGTTCTTC. The chain couples TRBV7-9 to TRBJ2-1; 9 bases match TRBD2. V was pared by 6 bases and J by 0 bases, with 9 bases of the junction left unmatched. The germline CDR1 and CDR2 sequences are SEHNR and FQNEAQ (reference sequence). CDR3 length: 17 residues.

This clonotype was counted at least ten times. The chain combines TRBV11-2 with TRBJ2-2; TRBD2 matches 13 bases. With 3 bases clipped from V and 4 bases from J, the junction kept 11 bases outside the gene matches. This CDR3 contains 19 residues. CDR1 SGHAT and CDR2 FQNNGV come from the germline V gene. Here the CDR3 DNA reads TGTGCCAGCAGCTTCGGGGCTGGCAGGACTAGCGGGAGCACCGGGGAGCTGTTTTTT. It is translated as CASSFGAGRTSGSTGELFF.

This clonotype occurred many times. This chain uses TRBV20-1 with TRBJ1-4; weak D call: TRBD1 (5 bases). Germline CDR1 is DFQATT and CDR2 is SNEGSKA (reference sequence). V lost 5 bases, J lost 2 bases, and 15 bases lay in between. The CDR3 has 15 amino acids. The CDR3 protein is CSAFRPRETNEKLFF. The CDR3, as DNA: TGCAGTGCTTTTCGTCCCAGGGAGACTAATGAAAAACTGTTTTTT.

Ten or more counts support this clonotype. J is TRBJ2-4 and V is TRBV4-1; D is possibly TRBD2 (6 bases). V gave up 0 bases and J gave up 0 bases, with 15 bases separating them. The CDR3 runs 18 residues. Germline V gene data show CDR1 as MGHRA and CDR2 as YSYEKL. The CDR3 reads CASSQDWRVAVAKNIQYF. DNA of the CDR3: TGCGCCAGCAGCCAAGATTGGCGGGTAGCGGTAGCCAAAAACATTCAGTACTTC.

The rearrangement links TRBV28 to TRBJ2-1, with D possibly being TRBD1 or TRBD2 (7 bases each). The CDR3 is 15 amino acids. From germline, CDR1 is MDHEN and CDR2 SYDVKM. V was clipped by 6 bases and J by 6 bases, with 18 bases between them. CDR3 in amino acids: CASSRGGSRSNEQFF. As DNA, the CDR3 is TGTGCCAGCAGCAGGGGGGGGAGTAGAAGCAATGAGCAGTTCTTC. The entire variable domain, with the rest obtained from reference TRBV28 and TRBJ2-1, is as follows: DVKVTQSSRYLVKRTGEKVFLECVQDMDHENMFWYRQDPGLGLRLIYFSYDVKMKEKGDIPEGYSVSREKKERFSLILESASTNQTSMYLCASSRGGSRSNEQFFGPGTRLTVL.

DNA of the CDR3: TGCGCCAGCAGCCTTTGGGTCAGCCTTGCAACTAATGAAAAACTGTTTTTT. It specifies CASSLWVSLATNEKLFF. The chain has TRBV5-1 and TRBJ1-4; no definite D call. The CDR3 is 17 residues long. V was cut by 4 bases and J by 0 bases, with 16 bases left in between. CDR1 SGHRS and CDR2 YFSETQ come from the germline V gene.

Comment on this clonotype: A clone one base away is much larger, so this may be a read error. The chain has TRBV20-1 and TRBJ2-2; 13 bases are shared with TRBD2. The germline V gene encodes CDR1 DFQATT and CDR2 SNEGSKA (reference sequence). This CDR3 has 18 residues. Trimming took 1 base from V and 7 from J; bases not matched to a gene: 12. CDR3 in amino acids: CSARAAGTSGIMNGELFF. For the CDR3, the DNA is TGCAGTGCTAGAGCCGCCGGGACTAGCGGGATAATGAACGGGGAGCTGTTTTTT.

V gene TRBV9 combines with J gene TRBJ2-5, with 8 bases lining up with TRBD2. This CDR3 is built from 19 residues. The germline CDR1 and CDR2 sequences are SGDLS and YYNGEE. The junction had 21 bases not matched to a gene; V was cut back by 4 bases and J by 4 bases. The CDR3 loop is CASSPRTPRSGSWAETQYF. The DNA for the CDR3 is TGTGCCAGCAGCCCCCGTACCCCCCGGAGCGGGAGTTGGGCAGAGACCCAGTACTTC.

The chain couples TRBV4-3 to TRBJ2-2; a possible D gene is TRBD2 (6 bases). In germline, CDR1 is LGHNA, CDR2 YSLEER. This CDR3 region has 16 residues. V lost 1 base, J lost 4 bases, and 13 bases lay in between. The CDR3 DNA follows: TGCGCCAGCAGCCAAGTGGCGGGAATCCCCACCGGGGAGCTGTTTTTT. Its protein product is CASSQVAGIPTGELFF.

This clonotype was counted ten times or more. This chain links TRBV10-2 with TRBJ1-2; no clear D gene. The CDR3 length is 13 residues. V shed 3 bases and J shed 2 bases, with 7 bases lying between them. Germline V CDR1 and CDR2: WSHSY, SAAADI. CDR3 in amino acids: CASSDAGNYGYTF. The DNA for the CDR3 is TGCGCCAGCAGTGATGCCGGAAACTATGGCTACACCTTC.

This clonotype was recorded many times. This rearrangement joins TRBV4-3 to TRBJ2-7; 10 positions match TRBD2. Per germline, CDR1 LGHNA and CDR2 YSLEER. The trim removed 0 bases at V and 4 bases at J, leaving 12 bases unmatched. The CDR3 has 18 amino acids. The chain's CDR3 is CASSQDLGAGGRDYEQYF. Written as DNA, the CDR3 is TGCGCCAGCAGCCAAGATCTGGGAGCGGGAGGGAGAGATTACGAGCAGTACTTC.